A selection of T cell receptor beta chains follows, all from one sample in a study of shared clonotypes between healthy human individuals. Libraries were prepared by immunoSEQ multiplex PCR; TCRdb keeps only in-frame clonotypes and omits some of them. The sample has 1.5 million to 1.9 million clones, 95% to 99% seen once; the top ten hold about 0.45%. The sequencing sample was made of naive CD4+ T cells sorted from blood. Receptors originate from a man younger than 40 in good health. Each CDR3 is given without its conserved first and last residue. Fields, in order: V gene, J gene, CDR3 protein.

TRBV5-8	TRBJ1-1	ASTLGDRAWTEAF
TRBV5-4	TRBJ1-3	ASSLYGGNTIY
TRBV7-9	TRBJ1-1	ASSLKFNTEAF
TRBV5-4	TRBJ2-3	ASSSDGRKPNTQY
TRBV27	TRBJ2-7	ASSRASRPLEQY
TRBV6-5	TRBJ2-1	ASSRDSYNEQF
TRBV13	TRBJ2-7	ASSLYGTHYEQY
TRBV19	TRBJ1-2	ASSILGTVAGGYT
TRBV28	TRBJ2-7	ASSNPGQRYEQY
TRBV6-6	TRBJ2-7	ASRNRSLGEQY
TRBV5-1	TRBJ2-5	ASSLGAVQETQY
TRBV28	TRBJ1-5	ASSFLGATQPQH
TRBV28	TRBJ2-3	ASSFPGLAGGSTDTQY
TRBV9	TRBJ2-7	ASSAQGTSDEQY
TRBV27	TRBJ2-5	ASSFFSPPSAGAETQY
TRBV18	TRBJ1-5	ASSPQGAGSNQPQH
TRBV29-1	TRBJ2-1	SVLAGGPYDYNEQF
TRBV7-2	TRBJ2-3	ASSLIPGTSTDTQY
TRBV2	TRBJ2-5	ASSDRTGGRETQY
TRBV15	TRBJ2-1	ATQEGGYNEQF
TRBV29-1	TRBJ2-7	SVGTRSYEQY
TRBV7-3	TRBJ2-1	ASSLTRLAGYNEQF
TRBV30	TRBJ2-1	AWKGRGNEQF
TRBV10-3	TRBJ1-2	ASQIGRSSLLAGYT
TRBV10-2	TRBJ2-7	ASKAAGDEQY
TRBV5-1	TRBJ1-1	ASSLVGRATEAF
TRBV28	TRBJ2-7	ASSSDGLAGYEQY
TRBV10-1	TRBJ2-7	ASSERISSYEQY
TRBV2	TRBJ2-5	ASSEASGQWETQY
TRBV18	TRBJ1-5	ASSPDGSSNQPQH
TRBV10-3	TRBJ2-7	AISASGLANEQY
TRBV6-5	TRBJ1-5	ASSSVEDFGNQPQH
TRBV6-5	TRBJ2-7	ASSRQFSYEQY
TRBV19	TRBJ1-5	ASTTPLGGRRVVDQPQH
TRBV28	TRBJ2-5	ASSHRGWFGETQY
TRBV18	TRBJ1-2	ASSSESYGYT
TRBV7-3	TRBJ2-5	ASSLEGTETQY
TRBV6-1	TRBJ1-1	ATSEWENTEAF